This T cell receptor (beta chain) was documented in a study of lymphopenia after photon versus proton radiotherapy. Germline CDR1 SEHNR, CDR2 FQNEAQ (reference sequence). Trimming removed 6 bases from V and 2 bases from J; junction bases left unmatched: 7. CDR3 length equals 15 residues. About this clone: Its specificity is unknown.

Only in-frame clones appear in the TCRdb table, and some are missing; sequencing was by immunoSEQ multiplex PCR. The table records 40,000 to 45,000 clones, about 86% of them present only once. The study's findings and limits: Photon-treated patients lost naive T cells and TCR diversity; proton-treated stayed stable. Larger post-nadir TCR diversity loss correlated inversely with survival in deceased patients. Authors raise, but do not show, better survival with proton therapy.

This clonotype was obtained from a woman in her sixties or seventies with pancreatic cancer. Some clones in this sample may be carry-over from other donors' samples. This sample comprised peripheral blood, obtained from a patient treated with proton-based radiotherapy. The gene calls are TRBV7-9 and TRBJ1-3, with 7 bases that match TRBD1. The CDR3 sequence is CASRPTGVTGNTIYF. CDR3 nucleotides: TGTGCCAGCAGGCCCACAGGGGTTACTGGAAACACCATATATTTT. The full variable domain, completed using reference TRBV7-9 and TRBJ1-3, is DTGVSQNPRHKITKRGQNVTFRCDPISEHNRLYWYRQTLGQGPEFLTYFQNEAQLEKSRLLSDRFSAERPKGSFSTLEIQRTEQGDSAMYLCASRPTGVTGNTIYFGEGSWLTVV.